This passage covers 15 T cell receptor beta chains from one sample sequenced in a study of T cells after yellow fever vaccination (dated by TCRdb to between 2018 and 2020). This sample's treatment or condition label indicates: live attenuated yellow fever vaccine strain. The library was prepared using 5' RACE. The sequencer listed for this sample is Illumina HiSeq 2500. TCRdb trimmed public reads at Q25 via fastp, called clones via MiXCR and kept in-frame beta chains. Each CDR3 protein gets just one entry, which takes the most common genes and DNA from the rows behind it. Within this sample are 610,000 or so distinct CDR3 sequences, with around 12% of them counted one time only. About 16% of the sample is taken by the ten largest. The sequencing used PBMCs, collected on the day of the yellow fever booster vaccination. The origin of the receptors is a man younger than 40 who received the YFV17D yellow fever vaccine.

This clonotype was recorded at least ten times. The chain links TRBV5-6 to TRBJ1-2; D ambiguous. V gave up 2 bases and J gave up 3 bases, with 11 bases separating them. The CDR3 is 14 amino acids. From germline, CDR1 is SGHDT and CDR2 YYEEEE. This CDR3 reads CASSFGVADYGYTF. CDR3 DNA sequence: TGTGCCAGCAGCTTTGGCGTCGCCGACTATGGCTACACCTTC.

This clonotype was counted only a few times. The chain combines TRBV6-5 with TRBJ2-1; TRBD2 matches 10 bases. V lost 0 bases to trimming and J lost 10 bases; unmatched junction nucleotides: 6. This CDR3 is built from 15 residues. CDR1 MNHEY and CDR2 SVGAGI come from the germline V gene. The CDR3 here is CASSYSTSGSSEQFF. In DNA form, the CDR3 reads TGTGCCAGCAGTTACTCGACTAGCGGGTCTTCAGAGCAGTTCTTC.

Only a few counts were recorded for this clonotype. The chain employs TRBV12-3 or TRBV12-4 and TRBJ2-7; D is undetermined. V dropped 6 bases and J dropped 13 bases, with 19 bases sitting between them. There are 12 residues in the CDR3. The CDR3 nucleotides read TGTGCCAGCAGCCAAGAACTTAGAACTTTATACTTC. It specifies CASSQELRTLYF.

The genes are TRBV7-2 and TRBJ2-7; 10 bases fit TRBD1. This CDR3 has 14 residues. The J segment lost 1 base and the V segment lost 7 bases, leaving 4 bases of the junction unmatched. Germline CDR1 SGHTA, CDR2 FQGNSA. In DNA form, the CDR3 reads TGTGCCAGCATCCCGGGACAGGGGTCCTACGAGCAGTACTTC. Protein product: CASIPGQGSYEQYF. Together with reference TRBV7-2 and TRBJ2-7, the CDR3 gives the full variable domain: GAGVSQSPSNKVTEKGKDVELRCDPISGHTALYWYRQSLGQGLEFLIYFQGNSAPDKSGLPSDRFSAERTGGSVSTLTIQRTQQEDSAVYLCASIPGQGSYEQYFGPGTRLTVT.

This clonotype appeared a few times. The genes are TRBV5-1 and TRBJ2-7; unclear D gene. V dropped 4 bases and J dropped 3 bases, with 14 bases sitting between them. The CDR3 covers 14 residues. The germline gives CDR1 SGHRS, CDR2 YFSETQ. The CDR3 DNA is TGCGCCAGCAGCGTCGGAACAGCTGGCTACGAGCAGTACTTC. It is translated as CASSVGTAGYEQYF.

This clonotype was observed a handful of times. The V and J genes are TRBV12-3 or TRBV12-4 and TRBJ2-5, with D possibly TRBD1 on 5 matching bases. The CDR3 consists of 16 residues. With 1 base removed from V and 1 base from J, the gap between germline ends came to 13 bases. CDR3 in amino acids: CASSLVFLGPQETQYF. CDR3 DNA sequence: TGTGCCAGCAGTTTAGTATTTTTGGGGCCCCAAGAGACCCAGTACTTC.

The chain recombines TRBV29-1 with TRBJ2-5; unclear D gene. V was cut by 3 bases and J by 1 base, with 6 bases left in between. Germline loops: CDR1 SQVTM, CDR2 ANQGSEA. This CDR3 region has 12 residues. CDR3 sequence: CSVDPRQETQYF. CDR3 DNA: TGCAGCGTTGATCCCCGCCAAGAGACCCAGTACTTC.

The chain couples TRBV30 to TRBJ1-1, with D uncertain. Germline V gene data show CDR1 as GTSNPN and CDR2 as SVGIG (reference sequence). The CDR3 is 14 residues long. V lost 3 bases to trimming and J lost 3 bases, with 14 bases between them. CDR3: CAWRLRTRDTEAFF. CDR3 coding DNA: TGTGCCTGGAGGTTAAGAACTCGGGACACTGAAGCTTTCTTT.

Of note for this clonotype: This may arise from a read error, as a much more abundant clone is one base away. The J gene is TRBJ2-5, the V gene TRBV7-8; 10 nucleotides align to TRBD2. CDR1 and CDR2 (germline): SGHVS, FQNEAQ. This CDR3 contains 16 residues. The DNA for the CDR3 is TGTGCCAGCAACTTAACAGCGGGAGGGTCGGTGAAGACCCAGTACTTC. Translating it yields CASNLTAGGSVKTQYF.

This clonotype showed up just a few times. The CDR3 loop reads CASSPTPGGEQYF. CDR3 nucleotide sequence: TGTGCCAGCAGCCCCACCCCGGGTGGCGAGCAGTACTTC. The rearrangement links TRBV6-2 or TRBV6-3 to TRBJ2-7, with unresolved D. The CDR3 loop spans 13 amino acids. Germline V gene data show CDR1 as MNHEY and CDR2 as SVGEGT. The V end lost 6 bases, the J end lost 6 bases, and 15 bases lay between the germline ends.

The J gene is TRBJ2-5, the V gene TRBV5-1; D call uncertain. With 2 bases removed from V and 0 bases from J, the gap between germline ends came to 8 bases. CDR1 and CDR2 (germline): SGHRS, YFSETQ. This CDR3 is 14 amino acids long. CDR3 amino acids: CASSFDGYQETQYF. As DNA, the CDR3 is TGCGCCAGCAGCTTTGACGGTTACCAAGAGACCCAGTACTTC. The full variable domain, with the rest looked up from reference TRBV5-1 and TRBJ2-5, is KAGVTQTPRYLIKTRGQQVTLSCSPISGHRSVSWYQQTPGQGLQFLFEYFSETQRNKGNFPGRFSGRQFSNSRSEMNVSTLELGDSALYLCASSFDGYQETQYFGPGTRLLVL.

The rearrangement uses TRBV3-1 and TRBJ1-1; no definite D call. The V and J ends lost 1 base and 7 bases respectively, with 7 bases between them. This CDR3 region has 12 residues. Looked up from germline, CDR1 is LGHDT and CDR2 is YNNKEL (reference sequence). DNA for the CDR3: TGTGCCAGCAGCCAAGGCCGTATTGAAGCTTTCTTT. Translating it yields CASSQGRIEAFF.

The genes are TRBV11-2 and TRBJ2-7; D may be TRBD2 (6 bases). The CDR3 contains 15 residues. Germline V gene sequence: CDR1 SGHAT, CDR2 FQNNGV. Trimming removed 1 base from V and 0 bases from J, with 10 bases in between. CDR3 residues: CASSLAVGGSYEQYF. CDR3 in DNA: TGTGCCAGCAGCTTAGCGGTCGGGGGCTCCTACGAGCAGTACTTC.

This clonotype appeared a few times. The chain is built from TRBV11-2 and TRBJ2-2; D remains unclear. Germline CDR1 reads SGHAT; CDR2 reads FQNNGV. This CDR3 comprises 13 residues. V was clipped by 6 bases and J by 4 bases, with 9 bases between them. The CDR3 bases are TGTGCCAGCAGGGCCCTCCGCACCGGGGAGCTGTTTTTT. This translates into CASRALRTGELFF.

This clonotype was detected many times. The rearrangement joins TRBV20-1 to TRBJ2-2, with TRBD2 as a possible D gene (6 bases). Trimming stripped 5 bases from V and 3 bases from J, with 10 bases between. Germline values: CDR1 DFQATT, CDR2 SNEGSKA (reference sequence). This CDR3 is built from 13 residues. The CDR3 DNA is TGCAGTGCTCGCCGACTAGACACCGGGGAGCTGTTTTTT. It encodes CSARRLDTGELFF.